These 32 T cell receptor beta chains share one sample of origin, sequenced in a study of blood T cell repertoires in COVID-19. The protocol was immunoSEQ multiplex PCR, while the TCRdb copy is restricted to in-frame clones and leaves out a portion. The repertoire consists of under 200,000 clones, with around nine tenths occurring once and the leading ten covering about 0.54%. What was sequenced was peripheral blood. The receptors here all came from a man aged 45-60 years with acute or convalescent COVID-19.

The gene calls are TRBV19 and TRBJ1-5; weak D call: TRBD1 (6 bases). The CDR3 covers 13 residues. The germline CDR1 and CDR2 sequences are LNHDA and SQIVND (reference sequence). With 6 bases removed from V and 5 bases from J, the gap between germline ends came to 11 bases. Here the CDR3 DNA reads TGTGCCAGTAGCCAACAGGGTCATCAGCCCCAGCATTTT. Translation: CASSQQGHQPQHF.

V usage is TRBV9 and J usage is TRBJ2-7; D is unclear. This CDR3 has 13 amino acids. V lost 0 bases and J 5 bases, leaving 9 bases between the germline ends. In germline, CDR1 is SGDLS, CDR2 YYNGEE. The CDR3 sequence: CASSVVPSNEQYF. Here the CDR3 DNA reads TGTGCCAGCAGCGTAGTGCCCTCTAACGAGCAGTACTTC.

The chain links TRBV11-2 to TRBJ1-5, with D possibly being TRBD1 (5 bases). V was clipped by 5 bases and J by 4 bases, with 15 bases between them. CDR1 SGHAT and CDR2 FQNNGV come from the germline V gene. The length of the CDR3 is 15 residues. The CDR3 region is CASSLYGGKNQPQHF. The CDR3 DNA follows: TGTGCCAGCAGCCTTTACGGGGGGAAGAATCAGCCCCAGCATTTT.

The chain recombines TRBV19 with TRBJ1-4; possibly TRBD1 for D (5 bases). V lost 4 bases and J lost 5, with 14 bases in between. CDR1 is LNHDA, CDR2 SQIVND, per germline (reference sequence). The CDR3 is 15 residues long. The CDR3: CASSSSTEINEKLFF. Written as DNA, the CDR3 is TGTGCCAGTAGTAGCTCGACAGAAATCAATGAAAAACTGTTTTTT.

J is TRBJ2-5 and V is TRBV5-1, with a tentative D call TRBD1 (6 bases). Germline CDR1 SGHRS, CDR2 YFSETQ. The CDR3 totals 16 residues. V was shortened by 4 bases and J by 10 bases, with 26 bases between the two germline ends. The CDR3 spells CASSRSGTLFRTDQYF. The CDR3 coding sequence is TGCGCCAGCAGCCGTTCCGGGACACTTTTCCGTACAGACCAGTACTTC. Variable domain in full (rest from reference TRBV5-1 and TRBJ2-5): KAGVTQTPRYLIKTRGQQVTLSCSPISGHRSVSWYQQTPGQGLQFLFEYFSETQRNKGNFPGRFSGRQFSNSRSEMNVSTLELGDSALYLCASSRSGTLFRTDQYFGPGTRLLVL.

The chain recombines TRBV18 with TRBJ2-7; a possible D gene is TRBD2 (6 bases). The CDR3 covers 15 residues. Germline V CDR1 and CDR2: KGHSH, LQKENI. V lost 3 bases, J lost 7 bases, and 19 bases lay in between. The CDR3 spells CASSPRDSAVWEQYV. Here the CDR3 DNA reads TGTGCCAGCTCACCCCGGGACTCGGCAGTGTGGGAGCAGTACGTC.

The chain joins TRBV19 to TRBJ2-3, with D perhaps matching TRBD1 (6 bases). CDR3 length: 15 amino acids. Germline CDR1 reads LNHDA; CDR2 reads SQIVND (reference sequence). The germline V and J ends were trimmed by 5 bases and 0 bases, with 12 bases remaining between them. CDR3 in DNA: TGTGCCAGTAGTCTCTGGACAGATAGCACAGATACGCAGTATTTT. Translated: CASSLWTDSTDTQYF.

V gene TRBV20-1 combines with J gene TRBJ1-2; no clear D gene. The CDR3 consists of 11 residues. CDR1 is DFQATT and CDR2 is SNEGSKA in the germline V gene (reference sequence). The germline V and J ends were trimmed by 3 bases and 7 bases, with 9 bases remaining between them. The CDR3 is CSASESGGYTF. The CDR3 DNA reads TGCAGTGCTAGTGAAAGCGGTGGCTACACCTTC.

This chain connects TRBV7-2 to TRBJ1-5; 8 bases match TRBD1. V lost 5 bases and J lost 1; bases outside the gene matches: 10. The CDR3 has 17 amino acids. The germline V gene encodes CDR1 SGHTA and CDR2 FQGNSA. CDR3 coding DNA: TGTGCCAGCAGCCTTCGTAGTGGACAGGGAAGCAATCAGCCCCAGCATTTT. This codes for CASSLRSGQGSNQPQHF.

The J gene is TRBJ2-7, the V gene TRBV7-2; TRBD2 aligns across 7 bases. The J segment lost 3 bases and the V segment lost 3 bases, leaving 5 bases of the junction unmatched. Per germline, CDR1 SGHTA and CDR2 FQGNSA. The length of the CDR3 is 14 residues. CDR3 residues: CASSFSREVYEQYF. The CDR3 nucleotides are TGTGCCAGCAGCTTCTCACGGGAGGTCTACGAGCAGTACTTC.

This chain uses TRBV19 with TRBJ1-4; tentative D call: TRBD1 (5 bases). This CDR3 spans 14 amino acids. The V end lost 3 bases, the J end lost 7 bases, and 12 bases lay between the germline ends. Germline V gives CDR1 LNHDA, CDR2 SQIVND (reference sequence). CDR3 nucleotide sequence: TGTGCCAGTAGTATTTCAGGGAATGGTGAAAAACTGTTTTTT. Translated: CASSISGNGEKLFF.

The chain employs TRBV27 and TRBJ1-5; D not certain. CDR3 length: 17 amino acids. Between the trimmed V and J ends, which lost 4 bases and 3 bases, there was a span of 19 bases. The V gene's germline CDR1 is MNHEY and CDR2 SMNVEV (reference sequence). The CDR3 coding sequence is TGTGCCAGCAGTTCCTCAACGACGAGTGGGCTCAATCAGCCCCAGCATTTT. Translated: CASSSSTTSGLNQPQHF.

The chain joins TRBV18 to TRBJ2-7; 7 bases are a match to TRBD1. Unmatched junction bases numbered 3, after V lost 1 base and J lost 3 bases. This CDR3 region has 14 residues. Looked up from germline, CDR1 is KGHSH and CDR2 is LQKENI. CDR3 sequence reads: CASSPRQGFYEQYV. CDR3 nucleotide sequence: TGTGCCAGCTCACCACGACAGGGATTCTACGAGCAGTACGTC.

The chain links TRBV11-2 to TRBJ2-7; D is perhaps TRBD1 (5 bases). The CDR3 sequence is 15 residues long. The V and J ends lost 1 base and 3 bases respectively, with 13 bases between them. Germline V gene lookup returns CDR1 SGHAT and CDR2 FQNNGV. The CDR3 spells CASSLGQGHIYEQYF. CDR3 DNA: TGTGCCAGCAGCTTAGGTCAGGGTCATATCTACGAGCAGTACTTC.

The chain uses TRBV7-9 and TRBJ2-1, with TRBD2 matching 11 bases. The J segment lost 3 bases and the V segment lost 3 bases, leaving 7 bases of the junction unmatched. CDR1 and CDR2 (germline): SEHNR, FQNEAQ (reference sequence). CDR3 length: 17 amino acids. CDR3 sequence: CASSLELAGAHYNEQFF. The CDR3 DNA reads TGTGCCAGCAGCTTGGAACTAGCGGGGGCCCACTACAATGAGCAGTTCTTC.

The chain links TRBV15 to TRBJ1-2; 7 bases align to TRBD1. Germline V lookup: CDR1 LNHNV, CDR2 YYDKDF (reference sequence). The CDR3 is made up of 16 amino acids. With 2 bases clipped from V and 0 bases from J, the junction kept 6 bases outside the gene matches. The CDR3 here is CATSRTGTATNYGYTF. In nucleotides, the CDR3 is TGTGCCACCAGCAGAACCGGGACAGCTACTAACTATGGCTACACCTTC. The full variable domain, in which reference TRBV15 and TRBJ1-2 provide the parts outside the CDR3, is DAMVIQNPRYQVTQFGKPVTLSCSQTLNHNVMYWYQQKSSQAPKLLFHYYDKDFNNEADTPDNFQSRRPNTSFCFLDIRSPGLGDTAMYLCATSRTGTATNYGYTFGSGTRLTVV.

V is TRBV29-1 and J is TRBJ2-1, with D tentatively TRBD1 (5 bases). The CDR3 is 15 residues long. Per germline, CDR1 SQVTM and CDR2 ANQGSEA. V was pared by 1 base and J by 4 bases, with 14 bases between. CDR3 protein: CSVEGTGASYNEQFF. In DNA form, the CDR3 reads TGCAGCGTTGAAGGAACTGGGGCATCTTACAATGAGCAGTTCTTC.

The genes are TRBV7-9 and TRBJ1-6; D unresolved. Trimming pared 5 bases from V and 7 bases from J, leaving 15 bases between. CDR1 and CDR2 (germline): SEHNR, FQNEAQ (reference sequence). This CDR3 contains 15 residues. CDR3 bases: TGTGCCAGCAGCCCCCAAGAGGGCGGCAATTCACCCCTCCACTTT. It is translated as CASSPQEGGNSPLHF.

J is TRBJ2-4 and V is TRBV9; D perhaps matches TRBD2 (6 bases). The germline CDR1 and CDR2 sequences are SGDLS and YYNGEE. CDR3 size: 14 residues. V was pared by 0 bases and J by 8 bases, with 12 bases between. In nucleotides, the CDR3 is TGTGCCAGCAGCGTAGGGCTGGGGGAGGACATTCAGTACTTC. This translates into CASSVGLGEDIQYF. Using reference TRBV9 and TRBJ2-4 for the parts outside the CDR3, the full variable domain is DSGVTQTPKHLITATGQRVTLRCSPRSGDLSVYWYQQSLDQGLQFLIQYYNGEERAKGNILERFSAQQFPDLHSELNLSSLELGDSALYFCASSVGLGEDIQYFGAGTRLSVL.

On this clone: Its ends do not fully match the called genes, so a read error is possible. This chain links TRBV3-1 (or the pseudogene TRBV3-2) with TRBJ2-3, with TRBD2 identical over 7 bases. Germline CDR1 is LGHDT and CDR2 is YNNKEL (reference sequence). This CDR3 spans 15 amino acids. CDR3 DNA: TGTGCCAGCAGCGGGGGACTACACGCACGAGATGCGCAGTATTTT. Protein: CASSGGLHARDAQYF.

This rearrangement joins TRBV28 to TRBJ2-1; 7 bases line up with TRBD1. The CDR3 sequence is 12 residues long. Germline CDR1 reads MDHEN; CDR2 reads SYDVKM. Trimming cost V 4 bases and J 10 bases; bases outside gene matches: 4. This CDR3 is CASSSHRGEQFF. The CDR3 region has the DNA TGTGCCAGCAGTTCTCACAGGGGAGAGCAGTTCTTC.

J is TRBJ1-1 and V is TRBV2; perhaps TRBD1 as D (6 bases). Germline CDR1 is SNHLY and CDR2 is FYNNEI. CDR3 length: 17 residues. V gave up 8 bases and J gave up 0 bases, with 22 bases separating them. The CDR3: CASPMMEQGSVNTEAFF. CDR3 DNA: TGTGCCAGCCCTATGATGGAACAGGGCTCGGTGAACACTGAAGCTTTCTTT.

This chain joins TRBV3-1 (or the pseudogene TRBV3-2) and TRBJ2-4; TRBD2 aligns across 9 bases. With 8 bases clipped from V and 7 bases from J, the junction kept 9 bases outside the gene matches. Germline CDR1 and CDR2: LGHDT and YNNKEL (reference sequence). The CDR3 loop spans 14 amino acids. CDR3 coding DNA: TGTGCCAGCTCGGGCGGGGGGGCGTATAACATTCAGTACTTC. It encodes CASSGGGAYNIQYF.

This chain uses TRBV6-6 with TRBJ2-2; 9 bases map to TRBD1. This CDR3 has 15 residues. The J segment lost 1 base and the V segment lost 6 bases, leaving 3 bases of the junction unmatched. Looked up from germline, CDR1 is MNHNY and CDR2 is SVGAGI (reference sequence). The CDR3 is CASRWDRVNTGELFF. As DNA, the CDR3 is TGTGCCAGCAGGTGGGACAGGGTGAACACCGGGGAGCTGTTTTTT.

This chain links TRBV29-1 with TRBJ2-7; D is possibly TRBD2 (5 bases). The V end was cut by 2 bases, the J end by 5 bases, with 10 bases between. The CDR3 totals 12 residues. CDR1 and CDR2 from the germline V gene are SQVTM and ANQGSEA. The CDR3 loop is CSVERGTHEQYF. The CDR3 region has the DNA TGCAGCGTTGAACGGGGTACCCACGAGCAGTACTTC.

The V call is TRBV10-1, the J call TRBJ1-1, with D maybe TRBD1 (5 bases). V was pared by 3 bases and J by 4 bases, with 15 bases between. Germline CDR1 WNHNN, CDR2 SYGVQD (reference sequence). There are 15 residues in the CDR3. CDR3 residues: CASSDSGLSGTEAFF. In DNA, the CDR3 is TGCGCCAGCAGTGACTCGGGACTATCGGGCACTGAAGCTTTCTTT.

The chain joins TRBV3-1 (or the pseudogene TRBV3-2) to TRBJ1-5; D is uncertain. The CDR3 sequence is 14 residues long. Trimming shortened V by 4 bases and J by 0 bases, and 7 bases separated the two germline ends. Looked up from germline, CDR1 is LGHDT and CDR2 is YNNKEL (reference sequence). The CDR3 DNA is TGTGCCAGCAGCCGCAGATATAGCAATCAGCCCCAGCATTTT. It encodes CASSRRYSNQPQHF.

V and J are TRBV13 and TRBJ2-7, with 7 positions matching TRBD1. This CDR3 spans 12 amino acids. V shed 4 bases, J shed 9 bases, and the junction held 6 bases outside the gene matches. The germline V gene has CDR1 PRHDT and CDR2 FYEKMQ (reference sequence). CDR3 DNA: TGTGCCAGCAGCTCGCGACAGGGAAGGCAGTACGTC. It is translated as CASSSRQGRQYV.

The V and J genes are TRBV5-6 and TRBJ2-7, with TRBD2 matching 7 bases. Losses at the gene ends were 2 bases for V and 2 bases for J; bases not matched to a gene: 10. CDR3 length: 16 residues. The germline CDR1 and CDR2 sequences are SGHDT and YYEEEE. CDR3 amino acids: CASSFWSSGVAYEQYF. DNA for the CDR3: TGTGCCAGCAGCTTTTGGTCGAGCGGGGTGGCCTACGAGCAGTACTTC.

The chain recombines TRBV7-2 with TRBJ1-5, with D perhaps TRBD1 (6 bases). The V gene's germline CDR1 is SGHTA and CDR2 FQGNSA. The CDR3 extends over 14 amino acids. Deletions cut 5 bases from V and 0 bases from J, with 8 bases between. CDR3 sequence reads: CASSLQGSNQPQHF. The CDR3 DNA sequence: TGTGCCAGCAGCCTACAGGGTAGCAATCAGCCCCAGCATTTT.

The chain recombines TRBV2 with TRBJ1-1; TRBD1 aligns across 10 bases. CDR1 is SNHLY and CDR2 is FYNNEI in the germline V gene. This CDR3 is built from 17 residues. The V and J ends lost 4 bases and 1 base, in that order; junction bases with no gene match: 9. CDR3 sequence: CASSGPGQGPGNTEAFF. CDR3 bases: TGTGCCAGCAGTGGCCCGGGACAGGGGCCTGGGAACACTGAAGCTTTCTTT.

V and J are TRBV5-6 and TRBJ2-5; a weak D match, TRBD2 (7 bases). The CDR3 is 18 amino acids. Trimming pared 1 base from V and 1 base from J, leaving 20 bases between. Germline V gives CDR1 SGHDT, CDR2 YYEEEE. The CDR3 loop reads CASSLPLGGRGSQETQYF. CDR3 coding DNA: TGTGCCAGCAGCTTGCCCCTAGGGGGGCGGGGGTCCCAAGAGACCCAGTACTTC. Full variable domain (remainder filled in from reference TRBV5-6 and TRBJ2-5): DAGVTQSPTHLIKTRGQQVTLRCSPKSGHDTVSWYQQALGQGPQFIFQYYEEEERQRGNFPDRFSGHQFPNYSSELNVNALLLGDSALYLCASSLPLGGRGSQETQYFGPGTRLLVL.